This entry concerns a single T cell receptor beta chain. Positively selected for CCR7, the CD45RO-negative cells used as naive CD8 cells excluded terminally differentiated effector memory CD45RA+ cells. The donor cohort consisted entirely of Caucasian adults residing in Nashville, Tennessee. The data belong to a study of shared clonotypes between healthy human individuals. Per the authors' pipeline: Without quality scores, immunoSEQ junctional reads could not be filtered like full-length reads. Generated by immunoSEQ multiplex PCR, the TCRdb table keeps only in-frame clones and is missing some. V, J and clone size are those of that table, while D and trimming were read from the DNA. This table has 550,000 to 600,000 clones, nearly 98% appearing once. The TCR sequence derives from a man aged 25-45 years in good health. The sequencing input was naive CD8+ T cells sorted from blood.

CDR3 amino acids: CASSLVGPWGETQYF. The CDR3 coding sequence is TGTGCCAGCAGTTTAGTCGGGCCGTGGGGAGAGACCCAGTACTTC. The genes are TRBV27 and TRBJ2-5; no reliable D call. V was cut by 2 bases and J by 4 bases, with 14 bases left in between. In germline, CDR1 is MNHEY, CDR2 SMNVEV (reference sequence). The CDR3 is made up of 15 amino acids.